This TCR beta chain was recovered during a study of blood T cell repertoires in COVID-19. Study overall: There were acute and convalescent COVID-19 samples, and they came from the United States, Italy and Spain. Sources were T cells, B-cell-depleted T cells, or PBMCs; the material itself was cDNA or gDNA.

The CDR3 is made up of 13 amino acids. V was trimmed by 2 bases and J by 12 bases, leaving 17 bases between them. Germline values: CDR1 MNHNS, CDR2 SASEGT. Original processing notes: Amplifying reference gene primers gave estimates of nucleated cell counts. TCRdb keeps only in-frame clones here, not all; method: immunoSEQ multiplex PCR. The V and J calls and clone size are taken from that table; D and trimming were inferred from the DNA. The table records more than 250,000 clones, roughly 83% of them present only once. The sequenced material came from peripheral blood. The sequence was obtained from a man aged 55-75 years who had recovered from COVID-19. This sequence joins TRBV6-1 and TRBJ2-7, with a tentative D call TRBD2 (6 bases). The CDR3 sequence is CASSEYGGRNWYF. CDR3 coding DNA: TGTGCCAGCAGTGAATACGGGGGACGGAATTGGTACTTC.